The 21 T cell receptor beta chains below all came from one sample that was sequenced in a study of T cell responses to AZD1222 COVID-19 vaccine. Measured with immunoSEQ multiplex PCR; TCRdb has only the in-frame clones, and not every one. The data show roughly 95,000 clones, with roughly 90% seen just once and roughly 2.7% held by the top ten. The input for sequencing was peripheral blood, taken on day 0 of AZD1222 vaccination. All receptors derive from an adult in good health.

The V gene is TRBV2, the J gene TRBJ1-5, with TRBD1 identical over 9 bases. Germline V lookup: CDR1 SNHLY, CDR2 FYNNEI. The CDR3 length is 15 residues. Losses at the gene ends were 6 bases for V and 4 bases for J; bases not matched to a gene: 7. CDR3 in DNA: TGTGCCAGCAGCGAGGGACAGGGTGTTAATCAGCCCCAGCATTTT. Encoded protein: CASSEGQGVNQPQHF.

On this clone: Distinct nucleotide sequences in the sample also encode this CDR3. CDR3 DNA sequence: TGTGCCAGCAGCTTAAACAGAAACACTGAAGCTTTCTTT. Translating it yields CASSLNRNTEAFF. The V gene is TRBV7-3, the J gene TRBJ1-1; D ambiguous. V was cut by 1 base and J by 2 bases, with 5 bases left in between. There are 13 residues in the CDR3. Per germline, CDR1 SGHTA and CDR2 FQGTGA.

The rearrangement joins TRBV19 to TRBJ1-1; no clear D. Germline V gene lookup returns CDR1 LNHDA and CDR2 SQIVND (reference sequence). Trimming took off 3 bases at V and 2 bases at J, with 10 bases between the two ends. The CDR3 totals 14 residues. CDR3 residues: CASSIQTQNTEAFF. The CDR3 nucleotides read TGTGCCAGTAGTATTCAGACCCAAAACACTGAAGCTTTCTTT.

V is TRBV6-5 and J is TRBJ1-2; 8 positions match TRBD1. The CDR3 contains 15 residues. Germline V gene data show CDR1 as MNHEY and CDR2 as SVGAGI. Unmatched junction bases numbered 14, after V lost 6 bases and J lost 8 bases. The CDR3 spells CASSLLGQVIQGYTF. The CDR3 DNA is TGTGCCAGCAGCCTTCTGGGACAGGTGATCCAGGGCTACACCTTC.

The rearrangement joins TRBV18 to TRBJ1-4, with D tentatively TRBD1 (6 bases). Per germline, CDR1 KGHSH and CDR2 LQKENI. This CDR3 has 14 amino acids. V lost 3 bases and J lost 8, with 13 bases in between. The CDR3 DNA reads TGTGCCAGCTCACCTGGGACATTACGGGAAAAACTGTTTTTT. Amino acids: CASSPGTLREKLFF.

The chain's CDR3 is CASEGQGTTDTQYF. The DNA for the CDR3 is TGTGCCTCGGAAGGTCAGGGGACCACAGATACGCAGTATTTT. This chain links TRBV19 with TRBJ2-3; the D gene is possibly TRBD1 (6 bases). Per the germline V gene, CDR1 is LNHDA and CDR2 is SQIVND (reference sequence). Trimming pared 11 bases from V and 2 bases from J, leaving 17 bases between. CDR3 length: 14 residues.

The chain is built from TRBV5-1 and TRBJ2-1, with D hard to call. This CDR3 is 13 amino acids long. CDR1 and CDR2 (germline): SGHRS, YFSETQ. Between the trimmed V and J ends, which lost 0 bases and 6 bases, there was a span of 7 bases. CDR3 nucleotides: TGCGCCAGCAGCTTGGGGCAGGCCAATGAGCAGTTCTTC. It translates to CASSLGQANEQFF. The full variable domain, in which reference TRBV5-1 and TRBJ2-1 provide the parts outside the CDR3, is KAGVTQTPRYLIKTRGQQVTLSCSPISGHRSVSWYQQTPGQGLQFLFEYFSETQRNKGNFPGRFSGRQFSNSRSEMNVSTLELGDSALYLCASSLGQANEQFFGPGTRLTVL.

This clone has just one count. The chain has TRBV19 and TRBJ1-1; D call uncertain. Germline assignment: CDR1 LNHDA and CDR2 SQIVND (reference sequence). V gave up 2 bases and J gave up 1 base, with 8 bases separating them. CDR3 length equals 14 residues. This CDR3 is CASSISMQNTEAFF. CDR3 coding DNA: TGTGCCAGTAGTATATCTATGCAGAACACTGAAGCTTTCTTT.

The V gene is TRBV5-1, the J gene TRBJ2-1, with D hard to call. This CDR3 has 15 residues. The V and J ends lost 4 bases and 0 bases respectively, with 11 bases between them. Germline V gene sequence: CDR1 SGHRS, CDR2 YFSETQ. CDR3 region: CASSPRKGSYNEQFF. The CDR3 DNA follows: TGCGCCAGCAGCCCCCGGAAGGGCTCCTACAATGAGCAGTTCTTC.

The chain uses TRBV15 and TRBJ1-1, with 8 bases that match TRBD1. Germline V gene lookup returns CDR1 LNHNV and CDR2 YYDKDF (reference sequence). The CDR3 is made up of 14 amino acids. Trimming removed 0 bases from V and 10 bases from J; junction bases left unmatched: 7. CDR3 amino acids: CATSRDYRQGRAFF. The CDR3 nucleotides are TGTGCCACCAGCAGAGACTACCGACAGGGGAGAGCTTTCTTT.

The chain carries TRBV7-2 and TRBJ1-2; 8 bases are a match to TRBD1. The CDR3 spans 14 residues. Germline trimming cut 3 bases from V and 4 bases from J; bases unmatched to any gene: 4. Germline V gene data show CDR1 as SGHTA and CDR2 as FQGNSA. The CDR3, as DNA: TGTGCCAGCAGCTTGGACAGGGTCCTCTATGGCTACACCTTC. It translates to CASSLDRVLYGYTF.

The gene calls are TRBV2 and TRBJ2-1; D tentatively reads TRBD1 or TRBD2 (5 bases each). CDR3 length equals 15 residues. Trimming cost V 8 bases and J 5 bases, with 19 bases left between them. CDR1 is SNHLY, CDR2 FYNNEI, per germline. The CDR3 coding sequence is TGTGCCAGCTCTACTCCCGGGACGAACGACAATGAGCAGTTCTTC. Protein: CASSTPGTNDNEQFF. The whole variable domain, filled in from reference TRBV2 and TRBJ2-1, reads EPEVTQTPSHQVTQMGQEVILRCVPISNHLYFYWYRQILGQKVEFLVSFYNNEISEKSEIFDDQFSVERPDGSNFTLKIRSTKLEDSAMYFCASSTPGTNDNEQFFGPGTRLTVL.

This chain joins TRBV5-1 and TRBJ2-7, with 15 nucleotides matching TRBD2. This CDR3 region has 18 residues. V dropped 0 bases and J dropped 0; count of bases not matched to a gene: 4. CDR1 and CDR2 (germline): SGHRS, YFSETQ. The CDR3 region has the DNA TGCGCCAGCAGCTTGGAAGGGACTAGCGGGAGGAGCTCCTACGAGCAGTACTTC. It encodes CASSLEGTSGRSSYEQYF.

The rearrangement joins TRBV2 to TRBJ1-2; weak D call: TRBD1 (5 bases). CDR3 length: 13 residues. The V and J ends lost 7 bases and 8 bases respectively, with 17 bases between them. Germline CDR1 and CDR2: SNHLY and FYNNEI. CDR3 loop: CASTGASAGGYTF. Written as DNA, the CDR3 is TGTGCCAGCACCGGGGCATCAGCGGGAGGCTACACCTTC.

This clone came up once. The chain carries TRBV18 and TRBJ2-3; TRBD1 is a possible D gene (6 bases). Germline-derived CDR1 and CDR2 are KGHSH and LQKENI. The V and J ends lost 3 bases and 6 bases respectively, with 13 bases between them. The CDR3 sequence is 14 residues long. CDR3 bases: TGTGCCAGCTCACCGCGCAGGGGTTACGATACGCAGTATTTT. Its protein is CASSPRRGYDTQYF. The whole variable domain, filled in from reference TRBV18 and TRBJ2-3, reads NAGVMQNPRHLVRRRGQEARLRCSPMKGHSHVYWYRQLPEEGLKFMVYLQKENIIDESGMPKERFSAEFPKEGPSILRIQQVVRGDSAAYFCASSPRRGYDTQYFGPGTRLTVL.

Only one count was recorded for this clone. The chain has TRBV29-1 and TRBJ1-5; the match to TRBD1 covers 7 bases. The V gene's germline CDR1 is SQVTM and CDR2 ANQGSEA. V shed 6 bases, J shed 7 bases, and the junction held 12 bases outside the gene matches. This CDR3 contains 14 residues. The CDR3 region has the DNA TGCAGCGTCGCACAAGGACAGGAGAAACAGCCCCAGCATTTT. It yields the protein CSVAQGQEKQPQHF. The variable domain in full, with the rest retrieved from reference TRBV29-1 and TRBJ1-5, is SAVISQKPSRDICQRGTSLTIQCQVDSQVTMMFWYRQQPGQSLTLIATANQGSEATYESGFVIDKFPISRPNLTFSTLTVSNMSPEDSSIYLCSVAQGQEKQPQHFGDGTRLSIL.

This clone came up once. V gene TRBV18 combines with J gene TRBJ1-5; tentatively, D is TRBD1 (5 bases). The CDR3 length is 15 residues. Germline values: CDR1 KGHSH, CDR2 LQKENI. V was clipped by 2 bases and J by 2 bases, with 10 bases between them. CDR3 nucleotide sequence: TGTGCCAGCTCACCAGGGATGGGGGGCAATCAGCCCCAGCATTTT. Encoded protein: CASSPGMGGNQPQHF.

The V and J genes are TRBV6-2 or TRBV6-3 and TRBJ1-5; 8 nucleotides align to TRBD1. The germline gives CDR1 MNHEY, CDR2 SVGEGT. The CDR3 extends over 16 amino acids. V was pared by 5 bases and J by 0 bases, with 6 bases of the junction left unmatched. CDR3 nucleotides: TGTGCCAGCAGTGCGGGGACAGGCCTTAGCAATCAGCCCCAGCATTTT. As protein: CASSAGTGLSNQPQHF.

This clone has just a few counts. V gene TRBV5-5 combines with J gene TRBJ2-6; D perhaps matches TRBD1 (6 bases). The CDR3 has 15 residues. V shed 2 bases and J shed 1 base, with 7 bases lying between them. Germline V gene sequence: CDR1 SGHKS, CDR2 YYEKEE (reference sequence). CDR3 DNA sequence: TGTGCCAGCAGCTTAACAGGGTCTGGGGCCAACGTCCTGACTTTC. Amino acids: CASSLTGSGANVLTF.

CDR3 DNA sequence: TGCGCCAGCAGCTTGGTAGTAAATGAGCAGTTCTTC. It translates to CASSLVVNEQFF. The V and J genes are TRBV5-1 and TRBJ2-1; no firm D call. Deletions cut 0 bases from V and 7 bases from J, with 5 bases between. The germline CDR1 and CDR2 sequences are SGHRS and YFSETQ. The CDR3 loop spans 12 amino acids.

The V and J genes are TRBV19 and TRBJ1-2, with 10 nucleotides matching TRBD1. This CDR3 comprises 15 residues. J gave up 7 bases and V 4 bases, and 9 bases lay outside the gene matches. Looked up from germline, CDR1 is LNHDA and CDR2 is SQIVND (reference sequence). CDR3: CASSTEGQGRFGYTF. In nucleotides, the CDR3 is TGTGCCAGTAGTACCGAGGGACAGGGGAGGTTTGGCTACACCTTC.